These 2 T cell receptor beta chains came from one sample sequenced in a study of blood T cell repertoires in COVID-19. Assay used: immunoSEQ multiplex PCR; TCRdb lists only in-frame clones, some missing. The repertoire has some 330,000 clones, 80% to 95% of them found once; the top ten carry 18%. Specimen: PBMCs or T cells enriched from blood (not recorded which). The receptors come from a woman younger than 45 who had recovered from COVID-19.

This clone was seen once. V and J are TRBV29-1 and TRBJ2-1, with TRBD2 identical over 7 bases. There are 14 residues in the CDR3. In germline, CDR1 is SQVTM, CDR2 ANQGSEA. Trimming at V came to 7 bases and at J to 0 bases, leaving 6 bases not matched to a gene. In nucleotides, the CDR3 is TGCAGCGCTGCGGGGGTAGGCTCCTACAATGAGCAGTTCTTC. It is translated as CSAAGVGSYNEQFF.

This clone has ten or more counts. The chain has TRBV28 and TRBJ2-3, with 8 bases matching TRBD2. V trimming: 5 bases; J trimming: 2 bases; junction bases outside the gene matches: 15. Germline values: CDR1 MDHEN, CDR2 SYDVKM. The CDR3 spans 18 residues. Written as DNA, the CDR3 is TGTGCCAGCAGTGCCGTCATCACTATCGGGGGGGACACAGATACGCAGTATTTT. Translating gives CASSAVITIGGDTDTQYF.